The 12 T cell receptor beta chains reported below all come from one sample, sequenced in a study of Ad26.COV2.S vaccination and SARS-CoV-2 variants. Regarding treatment: 19 received Ad26.COV2.S at low or high dose, single or two shots; several received placebo; per-sample allocation not given. Each sample was drawn 63 days after the first injection (of vaccine or placebo). Profiled with immunoSEQ multiplex PCR; TCRdb holds only in-frame clones, not every one. The sample lists about 480,000 clones; approximately 88% were seen once. The sample in question was peripheral blood, obtained in a trial of Ad26.COV2.S vaccine versus placebo. These receptors were collected from a person aged 18 to 59 who received the Ad26.COV2.S COVID-19 vaccine or a placebo.

The rearrangement links TRBV6-6 to TRBJ1-2; D gene uncertain. The CDR3 runs 12 residues. Trimming left V 5 bases short and J 3 bases short, with 7 bases between. Germline loops: CDR1 MNHNY, CDR2 SVGAGI (reference sequence). CDR3 residues: CASSPDHYGYTF. The CDR3 nucleotides read TGTGCCAGCAGTCCGGACCACTATGGCTACACCTTC.

The chain is built from TRBV7-2 and TRBJ2-2; D remains unclear. Trimming cost V 2 bases and J 7 bases, with 5 bases left between them. CDR1 and CDR2 (germline): SGHTA, FQGNSA. The CDR3 has 12 amino acids. The CDR3 sequence is CASSLSVGELFF. The CDR3 DNA sequence: TGTGCCAGCAGCTTATCGGTCGGGGAGCTGTTTTTT.

This clone was observed once. The V call is TRBV30, the J call TRBJ1-2, with TRBD1 as a possible D gene (5 bases). CDR1 and CDR2 from the germline V gene are GTSNPN and SVGIG (reference sequence). V lost 2 bases to trimming and J lost 4 bases, with 11 bases between them. The length of the CDR3 is 13 residues. CDR3 region: CAWSPQGFYGYTF. The DNA for the CDR3 is TGTGCCTGGAGTCCCCAGGGCTTCTATGGCTACACCTTC.

This chain uses TRBV4-1 with TRBJ1-1; D is possibly TRBD1 (5 bases). Deletions cut 0 bases from V and 6 bases from J, with 11 bases between. The CDR3 has 14 amino acids. Germline-derived CDR1 and CDR2 are MGHRA and YSYEKL. The DNA for the CDR3 is TGCGCCAGCAGCCAAGAATCAGGGTGGCCTGAAGCTTTCTTT. Translation gives CASSQESGWPEAFF.

The chain couples TRBV7-2 to TRBJ2-3; no definite D call. There are 15 residues in the CDR3. V was shortened by 6 bases and J by 6 bases, with 19 bases between the two germline ends. CDR1 and CDR2 (germline): SGHTA, FQGNSA. CDR3 bases: TGTGCCAGCAGGCCTTCCCCGGGTCGCGCGGATACGCAGTATTTT. This translates into CASRPSPGRADTQYF.

This chain joins TRBV28 and TRBJ2-1, with 12 bases that match TRBD1. CDR3 size: 13 residues. Germline CDR1 reads MDHEN; CDR2 reads SYDVKM. With 6 bases clipped from V and 8 bases from J, the junction kept 2 bases outside the gene matches. Written as DNA, the CDR3 is TGTGCCAGCAGGGGACAGGGGGCCTATGAGCAGTTCTTC. Protein: CASRGQGAYEQFF.

This clone occurred a few times. V is TRBV28 and J is TRBJ1-1; no firm D call. Germline V lookup: CDR1 MDHEN, CDR2 SYDVKM. Trimming removed 1 base from V and 8 bases from J, with 11 bases in between. The CDR3 runs to 13 residues. The CDR3 bases are TGTGCCAGCAGTTTATCGGGTGGTGGGGAAGCTTTCTTT. Protein sequence: CASSLSGGGEAFF. Supplemented by reference TRBV28 and TRBJ1-1, the full variable domain reads DVKVTQSSRYLVKRTGEKVFLECVQDMDHENMFWYRQDPGLGLRLIYFSYDVKMKEKGDIPEGYSVSREKKERFSLILESASTNQTSMYLCASSLSGGGEAFFGQGTRLTVV.

The count of this clone is one. V usage is TRBV7-6 and J usage is TRBJ2-7, with D perhaps TRBD1 (8 bases). The CDR3 runs to 15 residues. V dropped 1 base and J dropped 3 bases, with 13 bases sitting between them. Germline CDR1 reads SGHVS; CDR2 reads FNYEAQ. The chain's CDR3 is CASSLGTGGDYEQYF. The CDR3 coding sequence is TGTGCCAGCAGCTTAGGAACAGGGGGGGACTACGAGCAGTACTTC.

The rearrangement links TRBV28 to TRBJ2-3; D not certain. Germline V gene lookup returns CDR1 MDHEN and CDR2 SYDVKM. The V end was cut by 4 bases, the J end by 2 bases, with 16 bases between. The CDR3 has 16 residues. The CDR3, as DNA: TGTGCCAGCAGTTCCTCGACTCCACCCCCCACAGATACGCAGTATTTT. Residues: CASSSSTPPPTDTQYF.

This clone came up once. The V call is TRBV6-6, the J call TRBJ2-7; D ambiguous. Germline loops: CDR1 MNHNY, CDR2 SVGAGI (reference sequence). This CDR3 comprises 13 residues. Trimming cost V 3 bases and J 5 bases, with 11 bases left between them. CDR3 region: CASSYWREDEQYF. For the CDR3, the DNA is TGTGCCAGCAGTTATTGGCGAGAGGACGAGCAGTACTTC.

The chain is built from TRBV30 and TRBJ2-1; no firm D call. The germline CDR1 and CDR2 sequences are GTSNPN and SVGIG (reference sequence). V was shortened by 5 bases and J by 4 bases, with 9 bases between the two germline ends. The CDR3 covers 12 residues. The CDR3 region is CAWVRSYNEQFF. CDR3 DNA sequence: TGTGCCTGGGTCAGGTCTTACAATGAGCAGTTCTTC. The whole variable domain, filled in from reference TRBV30 and TRBJ2-1, reads SQTIHQWPATLVQPVGSPLSLECTVEGTSNPNLYWYRQAAGRGLQLLFYSVGIGQISSEVPQNLSASRPQDRQFILSSKKLLLSDSGFYLCAWVRSYNEQFFGPGTRLTVL.

This clone was seen only once. This chain links TRBV16 with TRBJ2-4, with D perhaps TRBD1 (8 bases). This CDR3 region has 17 residues. Trimming removed 3 bases at V and 8 bases at J, with 23 bases between. Germline assignment: CDR1 KGHSY and CDR2 FQNENV. CDR3 coding DNA: TGTGCCAGCAGCCAGCGCGTTACGGACAGGGCGGGAGACATTCAGTACTTC. As protein: CASSQRVTDRAGDIQYF.